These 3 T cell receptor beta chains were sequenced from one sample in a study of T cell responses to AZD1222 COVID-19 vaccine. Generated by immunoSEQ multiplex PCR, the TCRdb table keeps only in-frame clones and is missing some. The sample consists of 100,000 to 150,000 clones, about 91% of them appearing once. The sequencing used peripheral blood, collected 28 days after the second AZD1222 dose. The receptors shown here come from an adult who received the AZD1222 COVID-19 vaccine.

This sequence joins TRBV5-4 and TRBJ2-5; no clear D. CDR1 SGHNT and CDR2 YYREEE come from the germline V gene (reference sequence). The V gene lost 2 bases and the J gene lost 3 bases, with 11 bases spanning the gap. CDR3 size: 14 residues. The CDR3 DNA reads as TGTGCCAGCAGCTTACCCGACCCAAAAGAGACCCAGTACTTC. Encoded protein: CASSLPDPKETQYF.

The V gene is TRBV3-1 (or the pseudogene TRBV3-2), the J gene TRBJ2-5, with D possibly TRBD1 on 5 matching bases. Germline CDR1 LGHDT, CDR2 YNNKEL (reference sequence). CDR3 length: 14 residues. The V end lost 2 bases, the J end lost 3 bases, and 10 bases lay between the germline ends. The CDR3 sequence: CASSQRTNKETQYF. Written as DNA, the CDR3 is TGTGCCAGCAGCCAAAGGACAAATAAAGAGACCCAGTACTTC.

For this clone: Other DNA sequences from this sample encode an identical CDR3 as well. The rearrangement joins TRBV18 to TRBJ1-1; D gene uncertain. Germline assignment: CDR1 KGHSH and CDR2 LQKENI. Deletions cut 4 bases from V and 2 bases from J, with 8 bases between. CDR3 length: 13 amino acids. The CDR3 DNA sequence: TGTGCCAGCTCACTGGGAGAAAACACTGAAGCTTTCTTT. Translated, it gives CASSLGENTEAFF.